These 19 T cell receptor beta chains were sequenced from one sample in a study of cytomegalovirus exposure and HLA in healthy donors. The study ran its PCR with 60 Vbeta and 13 Jbeta primers. The data were produced by immunoSEQ multiplex PCR, yet TCRdb's version contains in-frame clones alone and is incomplete. The profile shows 150,000 to 200,000 clones, more than 9.5% of them singletons. Sequencing was done on a sample of PBMCs. The source of these receptors is a man aged 50 to 59 in good health and CMV-seropositive.

This clone was observed a few times. V and J are TRBV11-2 and TRBJ2-5; TRBD1 might be the D (5 bases). With 4 bases removed from V and 2 bases from J, the gap between germline ends came to 14 bases. This CDR3 spans 15 amino acids. The V gene's germline CDR1 is SGHAT and CDR2 FQNNGV. The chain's CDR3 is CASSYGHYSQETQYF. DNA for the CDR3: TGTGCCAGCAGCTACGGACATTACTCTCAAGAGACCCAGTACTTC.

This clone has just a few counts. This sequence joins TRBV5-6 and TRBJ2-5, with 10 bases lining up with TRBD1. V was clipped by 1 base and J by 5 bases; unmatched bases: 5. The CDR3 is 15 residues long. Germline CDR1 is SGHDT and CDR2 is YYEEEE. CDR3 sequence: CASSLTGQGTETQYF. The CDR3, as DNA: TGTGCCAGCAGCTTGACGGGACAGGGGACGGAGACCCAGTACTTC.

J is TRBJ1-4 and V is TRBV13, with TRBD1 as a possible D gene (5 bases). This CDR3 region has 15 residues. The V gene lost 3 bases and the J gene lost 3 bases, with 11 bases spanning the gap. Germline V lookup: CDR1 PRHDT, CDR2 FYEKMQ (reference sequence). CDR3 residues: CASSFGGVANEKLFF. CDR3 sequence (DNA): TGTGCCAGCAGCTTTGGGGGGGTCGCTAATGAAAAACTGTTTTTT.

This clone was counted only a few times. Here the CDR3 reads CASSPGGSGANVLTF. The CDR3 DNA is TGTGCCAGCAGCCCCGGGGGCTCTGGGGCCAACGTCCTGACTTTC. The chain links TRBV7-2 to TRBJ2-6, with D perhaps matching TRBD2 (6 bases). Germline V gives CDR1 SGHTA, CDR2 FQGNSA. The CDR3 length is 15 residues. Trimming removed 5 bases at V and 0 bases at J, with 8 bases between.

This clone was counted at least ten times. The chain is built from TRBV10-1 and TRBJ2-3; TRBD1 might be the D (6 bases). The CDR3 length is 14 residues. Germline CDR1 WNHNN, CDR2 SYGVQD (reference sequence). V lost 4 bases to trimming and J lost 2 bases, with 10 bases between them. The DNA for the CDR3 is TGCGCCAGCAGTGTGGACAGTTACACAGATACGCAGTATTTT. It translates to CASSVDSYTDTQYF.

The chain links TRBV15 to TRBJ2-5; no reliable D call. Trimming shortened V by 1 base and J by 5 bases, and 8 bases separated the two germline ends. The CDR3 loop spans 13 amino acids. Germline loops: CDR1 LNHNV, CDR2 YYDKDF (reference sequence). The CDR3 coding sequence is TGTGCCACCAGCAGAGCTCCCGGGGAGACCCAGTACTTC. Amino acid sequence: CATSRAPGETQYF.

This clone has just a few counts. V gene TRBV5-1 combines with J gene TRBJ1-2; D is unresolved. Looked up from germline, CDR1 is SGHRS and CDR2 is YFSETQ. CDR3 length equals 15 residues. V was cut by 0 bases and J by 3 bases, with 12 bases left in between. CDR3 in amino acids: CASSLVPDNDYGYTF. In DNA, the CDR3 is TGCGCCAGCAGCTTGGTCCCCGACAACGACTATGGCTACACCTTC. Together with reference TRBV5-1 and TRBJ1-2, the CDR3 gives the full variable domain: KAGVTQTPRYLIKTRGQQVTLSCSPISGHRSVSWYQQTPGQGLQFLFEYFSETQRNKGNFPGRFSGRQFSNSRSEMNVSTLELGDSALYLCASSLVPDNDYGYTFGSGTRLTVV.

This chain's CDR3 is CSGKQGTHEKAFF. The CDR3, as DNA: TGCAGCGGGAAACAGGGGACTCATGAGAAAGCTTTCTTT. The chain uses TRBV29-1 and TRBJ1-1, with TRBD1 identical over 7 bases. After removal of 7 bases from V and 9 bases from J, the junction contained 14 bases not matched to a gene. From germline, CDR1 is SQVTM and CDR2 ANQGSEA. The length of the CDR3 is 13 residues. The variable domain in full, with the rest retrieved from reference TRBV29-1 and TRBJ1-1, is SAVISQKPSRDICQRGTSLTIQCQVDSQVTMMFWYRQQPGQSLTLIATANQGSEATYESGFVIDKFPISRPNLTFSTLTVSNMSPEDSSIYLCSGKQGTHEKAFFGQGTRLTVV.

The rearrangement uses TRBV9 and TRBJ1-2; 11 bases match TRBD1. The germline V gene encodes CDR1 SGDLS and CDR2 YYNGEE. V shed 4 bases, J shed 3 bases, and the junction held 5 bases outside the gene matches. The CDR3 spans 15 residues. The CDR3 reads CASSISGQGDYGYTF. The CDR3 bases are TGTGCCAGCAGCATCTCGGGACAGGGGGACTATGGCTACACCTTC.

The DNA for the CDR3 is TGTGCCAGCTCACCCCAGGAGGGCACTGAAGCTTTCTTT. Translated, it gives CASSPQEGTEAFF. The chain combines TRBV18 with TRBJ1-1, with no clear D. V lost 3 bases and J lost 4, with 9 bases in between. This CDR3 comprises 13 residues. Germline CDR1 KGHSH, CDR2 LQKENI. The full variable domain, rest sourced from reference TRBV18 and TRBJ1-1, is NAGVMQNPRHLVRRRGQEARLRCSPMKGHSHVYWYRQLPEEGLKFMVYLQKENIIDESGMPKERFSAEFPKEGPSILRIQQVVRGDSAAYFCASSPQEGTEAFFGQGTRLTVV.

This chain joins TRBV9 and TRBJ1-1, with 8 bases lining up with TRBD1. Unmatched junction bases numbered 13, after V lost 0 bases and J lost 6 bases. The germline V gene has CDR1 SGDLS and CDR2 YYNGEE. The length of the CDR3 is 17 residues. The CDR3 protein is CASSVDSAGGAFPEAFF. CDR3 bases: TGTGCCAGCAGCGTAGACAGCGCAGGGGGCGCTTTCCCTGAAGCTTTCTTT.

Only a few counts were recorded for this clone. The J gene is TRBJ2-2, the V gene TRBV5-1; weak D call: TRBD1 (5 bases). There are 14 residues in the CDR3. The V end was cut by 6 bases, the J end by 4 bases, with 13 bases between. Germline V gene sequence: CDR1 SGHRS, CDR2 YFSETQ. CDR3 in DNA: TGCGCCAGCACTTTTGATGGGGCCACCGGGGAGCTGTTTTTT. Translation: CASTFDGATGELFF.

The gene calls are TRBV5-1 and TRBJ1-2; possibly TRBD1 for D (5 bases). The germline gives CDR1 SGHRS, CDR2 YFSETQ. The CDR3 is 14 residues long. Trimming pared 7 bases from V and 1 base from J, leaving 14 bases between. DNA for the CDR3: TGCGCCAGCTTCCAGGGAGGGGATAACTATGGCTACACCTTC. It codes for CASFQGGDNYGYTF.

The chain is built from TRBV27 and TRBJ1-5; possible D gene TRBD1, 6 bases. Germline lookup yields CDR1 MNHEY and CDR2 SMNVEV (reference sequence). The CDR3 extends over 15 amino acids. Trimming removed 6 bases at V and 6 bases at J, with 18 bases between. In nucleotides, the CDR3 is TGTGCCAGCAGGGCTGCCACAGGGCCCAGTCAGCCCCAGCATTTT. Translated: CASRAATGPSQPQHF.

This sequence joins TRBV9 and TRBJ2-2, with 12 bases fitting TRBD2. Per germline, CDR1 SGDLS and CDR2 YYNGEE. This CDR3 region has 17 residues. V lost 4 bases, J lost 0 bases, and 4 bases stayed unmatched. The CDR3 here is CASSTWTSGANTGELFF. CDR3 DNA sequence: TGTGCCAGCAGCACGTGGACTAGCGGGGCGAACACCGGGGAGCTGTTTTTT. Supplemented by reference TRBV9 and TRBJ2-2, the full variable domain reads DSGVTQTPKHLITATGQRVTLRCSPRSGDLSVYWYQQSLDQGLQFLIQYYNGEERAKGNILERFSAQQFPDLHSELNLSSLELGDSALYFCASSTWTSGANTGELFFGEGSRLTVL.

This clone has only a few counts. The chain is built from TRBV4-2 and TRBJ2-3, with 10 bases fitting TRBD1. CDR3 length equals 17 residues. Unmatched junction bases numbered 12, after V lost 4 bases and J lost 5 bases. From germline, CDR1 is LGHNA and CDR2 YNFKEQ. CDR3 protein: CASSRSGTGVLVDTQYF. For the CDR3, the DNA is TGTGCCAGCAGCCGATCCGGGACAGGGGTGTTAGTAGATACGCAGTATTTT.

CDR3 nucleotides: TGTGCCAGCCGCAGGGTCTCTGGAAACACCATATATTTT. It specifies CASRRVSGNTIYF. This rearrangement joins TRBV19 to TRBJ1-3, with a possible D match to TRBD1 (5 bases). Between the trimmed V and J ends, which lost 9 bases and 0 bases, there was a span of 9 bases. This CDR3 contains 13 residues. The germline V gene has CDR1 LNHDA and CDR2 SQIVND (reference sequence). The full variable domain, in which reference TRBV19 and TRBJ1-3 provide the parts outside the CDR3, is DGGITQSPKYLFRKEGQNVTLSCEQNLNHDAMYWYRQDPGQGLRLIYYSQIVNDFQKGDIAEGYSVSREKKESFPLTVTSAQKNPTAFYLCASRRVSGNTIYFGEGSWLTVV.

The V and J genes are TRBV2 and TRBJ2-4; tentatively, D is TRBD1 (5 bases). The CDR3 extends over 14 amino acids. V was clipped by 5 bases and J by 5 bases, with 13 bases between them. Germline loops: CDR1 SNHLY, CDR2 FYNNEI. The CDR3, as DNA: TGTGCCAGCAGTCTGGGGCCTAGACAAAACATTCAGTACTTC. Encoded protein: CASSLGPRQNIQYF. Variable domain in full (rest from reference TRBV2 and TRBJ2-4): EPEVTQTPSHQVTQMGQEVILRCVPISNHLYFYWYRQILGQKVEFLVSFYNNEISEKSEIFDDQFSVERPDGSNFTLKIRSTKLEDSAMYFCASSLGPRQNIQYFGAGTRLSVL.

This chain links TRBV7-2 with TRBJ1-1; D is unresolved. In germline, CDR1 is SGHTA, CDR2 FQGNSA. V was clipped by 0 bases and J by 8 bases, with 7 bases between them. This CDR3 comprises 12 residues. CDR3 sequence (DNA): TGTGCCAGCAGCTTAGCGGGCAGGGAAGCTTTCTTT. It specifies CASSLAGREAFF.